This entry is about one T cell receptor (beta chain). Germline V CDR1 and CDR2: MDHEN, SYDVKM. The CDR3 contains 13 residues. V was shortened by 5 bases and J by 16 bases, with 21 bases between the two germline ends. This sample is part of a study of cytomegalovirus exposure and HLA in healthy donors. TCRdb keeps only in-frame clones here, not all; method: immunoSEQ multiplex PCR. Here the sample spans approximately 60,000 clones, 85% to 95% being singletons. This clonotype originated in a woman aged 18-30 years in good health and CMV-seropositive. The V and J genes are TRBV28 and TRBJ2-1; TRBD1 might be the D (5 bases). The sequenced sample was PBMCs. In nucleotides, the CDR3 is TGTGCCAGCAGTGGGGCAGGCAGGGCAGGAGAATTCTTC. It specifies CASSGAGRAGEFF.